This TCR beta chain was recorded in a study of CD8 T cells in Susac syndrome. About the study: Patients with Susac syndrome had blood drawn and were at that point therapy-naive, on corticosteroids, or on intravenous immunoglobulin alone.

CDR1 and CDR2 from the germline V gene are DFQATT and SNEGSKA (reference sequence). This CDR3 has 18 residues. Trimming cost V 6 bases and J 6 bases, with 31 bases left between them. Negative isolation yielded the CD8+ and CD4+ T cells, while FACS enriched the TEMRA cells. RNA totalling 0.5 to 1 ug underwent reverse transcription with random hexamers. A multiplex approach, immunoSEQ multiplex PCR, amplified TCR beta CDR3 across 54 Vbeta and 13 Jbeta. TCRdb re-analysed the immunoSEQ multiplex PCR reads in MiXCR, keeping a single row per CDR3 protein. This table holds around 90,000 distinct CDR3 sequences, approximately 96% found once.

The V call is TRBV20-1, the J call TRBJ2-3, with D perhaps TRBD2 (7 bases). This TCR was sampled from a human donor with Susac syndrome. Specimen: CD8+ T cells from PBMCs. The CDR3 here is CSAESGKAGASLLDTQYF. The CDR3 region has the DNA TGCAGTGCCGAGAGTGGTAAGGCGGGGGCGAGCCTCCTGGATACGCAGTATTTT.